This is a list of T cell receptor beta chains from one sample in a study of brain metastases from non-small cell lung cancer. Data came from immunoSEQ multiplex PCR; TCRdb stores just in-frame clones and leaves some out. The sample has about 4,300 clones; nearly 90% are singletons. Sequenced sample: primary lung tumor tissue. Every receptor here comes from a donor over 35 with non-small cell lung cancer. Both conserved end residues are part of each CDR3. A D gene is named only where the DNA matches it firmly. Clone size is not always given. Where it is, it says once, few, many or a class for expanded clones.

J,V,D,size,CDR3,DNA
TRBJ2-5,TRBV4-1,TRBD1,.,CASSPPGGEQETQYF,TGCGCCAGCAGCCCCCCAGGGGGAGAACAAGAGACCCAGTACTTC
TRBJ2-7,TRBV12-3/TRBV12-4,.,.,CASSVGIYEQYF,TGTGCCAGCAGTGTGGGGATTTACGAGCAGTACTTC
TRBJ2-1,TRBV28,TRBD2,.,CATGLGHNEQFF,TGTGCCACGGGACTAGGCCACAATGAGCAGTTCTTC
TRBJ1-1,TRBV19,.,once,CASSIGEAFF,TGTGCCAGTAGTATCGGTGAAGCTTTCTTT
TRBJ1-4,TRBV19,TRBD1,.,CASSMGTASEKLFF,TGTGCCAGTAGTATGGGGACAGCCTCTGAAAAACTGTTTTTT
TRBJ1-5,TRBV18,.,.,CASSPGGGVQPQHF,TGTGCCAGCTCACCAGGGGGCGGAGTCCAGCCCCAGCATTTT
TRBJ2-5,TRBV6-6,TRBD2,.,CASSSRATLGTSGGEAPKETQYF,TGTGCCAGCAGCTCTAGGGCGACACTCGGGACTAGCGGGGGGGAAGCGCCGAAAGAGACCCAGTACTTC
TRBJ2-7,TRBV3-1/TRBV3-2,TRBD1,once,CASSPLSRVGTGGKGEQYF,TGTGCCAGCAGCCCTTTAAGTCGGGTTGGGACAGGGGGTAAGGGCGAGCAGTACTTC
TRBJ2-1,TRBV9,.,.,CASTPGGVPGNEQFF,TGTGCCAGCACGCCAGGTGGGGTCCCCGGCAATGAGCAGTTCTTC
TRBJ2-1,TRBV3-1/TRBV3-2,TRBD2,.,CASSRGGGARNNEQFF,TGTGCCAGCAGCCGCGGCGGGGGGGCCAGAAACAATGAGCAGTTCTTC
TRBJ1-2,TRBV2,TRBD1,once,CVSRPGQSYGYTF,TGTGTCAGCAGGCCGGGACAGTCCTATGGCTACACCTTC